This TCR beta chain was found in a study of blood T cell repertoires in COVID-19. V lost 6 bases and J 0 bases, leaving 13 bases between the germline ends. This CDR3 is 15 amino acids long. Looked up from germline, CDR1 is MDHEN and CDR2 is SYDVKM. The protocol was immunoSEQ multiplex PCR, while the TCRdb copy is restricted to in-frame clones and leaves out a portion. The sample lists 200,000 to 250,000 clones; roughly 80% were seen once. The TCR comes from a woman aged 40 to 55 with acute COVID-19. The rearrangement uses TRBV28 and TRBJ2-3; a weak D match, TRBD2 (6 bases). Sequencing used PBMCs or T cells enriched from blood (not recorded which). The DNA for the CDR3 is TGTGCCAGCAGGCCGACGGGAGCTAGCACAGATACGCAGTATTTT. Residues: CASRPTGASTDTQYF.